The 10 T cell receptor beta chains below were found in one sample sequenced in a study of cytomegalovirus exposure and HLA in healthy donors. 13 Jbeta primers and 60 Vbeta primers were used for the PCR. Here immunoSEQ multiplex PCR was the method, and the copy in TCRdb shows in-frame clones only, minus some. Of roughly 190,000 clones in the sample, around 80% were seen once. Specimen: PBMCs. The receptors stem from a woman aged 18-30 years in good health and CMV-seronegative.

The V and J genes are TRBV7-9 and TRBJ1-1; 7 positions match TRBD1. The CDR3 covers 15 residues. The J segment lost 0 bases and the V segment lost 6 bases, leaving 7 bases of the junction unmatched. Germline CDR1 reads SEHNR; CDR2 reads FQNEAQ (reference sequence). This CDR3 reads CASSLNRGLNTEAFF. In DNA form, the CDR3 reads TGTGCCAGCAGTCTGAACAGGGGCTTGAACACTGAAGCTTTCTTT.

CDR3: CASRLASRGSEQYF. The CDR3 nucleotides are TGTGCCAGCAGACTTGCCTCCAGGGGGAGCGAGCAGTACTTC. The chain uses TRBV27 and TRBJ2-7; 7 positions agree with TRBD1. Looked up from germline, CDR1 is MNHEY and CDR2 is SMNVEV (reference sequence). The CDR3 is 14 amino acids. J lost 6 bases, V lost 6 bases, and 11 bases had no gene match.

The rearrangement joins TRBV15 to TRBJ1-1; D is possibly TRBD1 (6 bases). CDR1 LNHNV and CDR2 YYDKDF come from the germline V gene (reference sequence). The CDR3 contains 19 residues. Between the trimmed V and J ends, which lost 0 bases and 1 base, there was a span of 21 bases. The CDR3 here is CATSRDFYRVGTTNTEAFF. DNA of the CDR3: TGTGCCACCAGCAGAGATTTTTACAGGGTTGGTACGACGAACACTGAAGCTTTCTTT.

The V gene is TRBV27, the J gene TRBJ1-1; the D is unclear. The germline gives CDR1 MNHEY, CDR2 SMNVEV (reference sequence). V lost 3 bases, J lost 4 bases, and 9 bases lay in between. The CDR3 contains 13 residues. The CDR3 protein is CASSFRGPTEAFF. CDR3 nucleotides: TGTGCCAGCAGTTTCAGAGGCCCCACTGAAGCTTTCTTT.

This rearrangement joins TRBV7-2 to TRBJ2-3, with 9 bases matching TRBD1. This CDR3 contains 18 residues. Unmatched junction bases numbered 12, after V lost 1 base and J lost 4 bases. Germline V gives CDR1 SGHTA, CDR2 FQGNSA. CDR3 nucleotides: TGTGCCAGCAGCTTAGGACCCGGAGGACAGGGGTTCGCAGATACGCAGTATTTT. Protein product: CASSLGPGGQGFADTQYF.

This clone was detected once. In DNA, the CDR3 is TGTGCCAGCAGCTTCCCGGGACTAGCAGGCACCGGGGAGCTGTTTTTT. This translates into CASSFPGLAGTGELFF. The chain employs TRBV7-9 and TRBJ2-2, with TRBD2 identical over 9 bases. The CDR3 extends over 16 amino acids. J was trimmed by 4 bases and V by 3 bases; bases with no gene match: 6. CDR1 and CDR2 from the germline V gene are SEHNR and FQNEAQ (reference sequence). Based on the CDR3 plus reference TRBV7-9 and TRBJ2-2, the full variable domain is DTGVSQNPRHKITKRGQNVTFRCDPISEHNRLYWYRQTLGQGPEFLTYFQNEAQLEKSRLLSDRFSAERPKGSFSTLEIQRTEQGDSAMYLCASSFPGLAGTGELFFGEGSRLTVL.

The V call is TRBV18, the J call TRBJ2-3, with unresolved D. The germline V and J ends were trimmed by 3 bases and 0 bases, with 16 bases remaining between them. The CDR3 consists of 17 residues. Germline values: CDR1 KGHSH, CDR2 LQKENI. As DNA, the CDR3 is TGTGCCAGCTCACCTCTCGGATCGATGGGCAGCACAGATACGCAGTATTTT. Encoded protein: CASSPLGSMGSTDTQYF. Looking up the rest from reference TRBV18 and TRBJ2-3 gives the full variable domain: NAGVMQNPRHLVRRRGQEARLRCSPMKGHSHVYWYRQLPEEGLKFMVYLQKENIIDESGMPKERFSAEFPKEGPSILRIQQVVRGDSAAYFCASSPLGSMGSTDTQYFGPGTRLTVL.

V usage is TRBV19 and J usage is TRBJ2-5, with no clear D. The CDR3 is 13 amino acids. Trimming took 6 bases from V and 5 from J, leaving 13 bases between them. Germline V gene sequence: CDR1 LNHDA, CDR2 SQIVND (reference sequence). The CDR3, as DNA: TGTGCCAGTAGAGAGACCCCGAGGGAGACCCAGTACTTC. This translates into CASRETPRETQYF. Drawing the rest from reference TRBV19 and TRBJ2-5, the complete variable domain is DGGITQSPKYLFRKEGQNVTLSCEQNLNHDAMYWYRQDPGQGLRLIYYSQIVNDFQKGDIAEGYSVSREKKESFPLTVTSAQKNPTAFYLCASRETPRETQYFGPGTRLLVL.

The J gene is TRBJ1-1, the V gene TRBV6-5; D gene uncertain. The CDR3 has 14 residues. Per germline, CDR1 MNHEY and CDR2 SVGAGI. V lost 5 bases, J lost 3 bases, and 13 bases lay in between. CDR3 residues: CASSTINSDTEAFF. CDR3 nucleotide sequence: TGTGCCAGCAGTACAATCAATAGCGACACTGAAGCTTTCTTT.

This chain's CDR3 is CASTEALARYNEQFF. As DNA, the CDR3 is TGTGCCAGCACCGAGGCGCTAGCCAGATACAATGAGCAGTTCTTC. The rearrangement links TRBV7-2 to TRBJ2-1; a possible D gene is TRBD2 (5 bases). Germline V lookup: CDR1 SGHTA, CDR2 FQGNSA. Trimming removed 7 bases from V and 4 bases from J, with 17 bases in between. The CDR3 is 15 amino acids.